What follows describes a single T cell receptor beta chain. Its matching antigen is unknown. This specimen belongs to a study of T cell responses to AZD1222 COVID-19 vaccine. Points from the study as a whole: Vaccine-associated CD4 TCRs spanned spike, dominant at 160-218 and 743-854. It should be noted that donors were predominantly white British and more often female, and clonal diversity was possibly underestimated.

The CDR3 is 15 residues long. Per the germline V gene, CDR1 is GTSNPN and CDR2 is SVGIG (reference sequence). V shed 5 bases, J shed 4 bases, and the junction held 9 bases outside the gene matches. Clones were sequenced by immunoSEQ multiplex PCR, and TCRdb holds only the in-frame ones, with some missing. The sample lists 85,000 to 90,000 clones, around 90% occurring once. The TCR originated in an adult in good health. J is TRBJ1-5 and V is TRBV30; 9 bases agree with TRBD1. This specimen was peripheral blood, taken on day 0 of AZD1222 vaccination. This CDR3 reads CAWRIGQGQNQPQHF. The CDR3 DNA reads as TGTGCCTGGCGGATAGGACAGGGGCAAAATCAGCCCCAGCATTTT.